These 15 T cell receptor beta chains were all obtained from the same sample, sequenced in a study of blood T cell repertoires in COVID-19. The assay was immunoSEQ multiplex PCR, and TCRdb's table has in-frame clones only and misses some. The table shows roughly 150,000 clones, with 80% to 85% occurring only once. The sample comprised PBMCs or T cells enriched from blood (not recorded which). These receptors all come from a man in his 70s who had been exposed to COVID-19.

This chain uses TRBV28 with TRBJ2-7; possible D gene TRBD2, 6 bases. CDR3 size: 16 residues. The germline gives CDR1 MDHEN, CDR2 SYDVKM. V was cut by 3 bases and J by 2 bases, with 17 bases left in between. CDR3 nucleotides: TGTGCCAGCAGTTTCACCCGAAGGACGGGGGCCTACGAGCAGTACTTC. Its protein product is CASSFTRRTGAYEQYF. Full variable domain (missing parts from reference TRBV28 and TRBJ2-7): DVKVTQSSRYLVKRTGEKVFLECVQDMDHENMFWYRQDPGLGLRLIYFSYDVKMKEKGDIPEGYSVSREKKERFSLILESASTNQTSMYLCASSFTRRTGAYEQYFGPGTRLTVT.

The V call is TRBV10-3, the J call TRBJ1-2; 11 positions match TRBD1. The CDR3 sequence is 15 residues long. Germline V CDR1 and CDR2: ENHRY, SYGVKD. Unmatched junction bases numbered 6, after V lost 2 bases and J lost 7 bases. DNA of the CDR3: TGTGCCATCAGTGAGCGCGGGACAGGGGGTCCTGGCTACACCTTC. Translated, it gives CAISERGTGGPGYTF.

J is TRBJ2-7 and V is TRBV18; 9 positions match TRBD1. Per the germline V gene, CDR1 is KGHSH and CDR2 is LQKENI. V shed 3 bases, J shed 5 bases, and the junction held 5 bases outside the gene matches. CDR3 length: 14 residues. The CDR3 bases are TGTGCCAGCTCACCCAGGACAGGGGAGAACGAGCAGTACTTC. Translated: CASSPRTGENEQYF.

This clone appeared a few times. The V and J genes are TRBV29-1 and TRBJ1-2; 9 bases are a match to TRBD1. CDR3 size: 13 residues. The germline gives CDR1 SQVTM, CDR2 ANQGSEA. The V gene end was trimmed by 5 bases and the J gene end by 5 bases; junction bases not matched to a gene: 6. The CDR3 DNA is TGCAGCGTTAGGGGACAGGGATTATATGGCTACACCTTC. It encodes CSVRGQGLYGYTF.

The chain recombines TRBV12-5 with TRBJ2-2; 7 bases match TRBD1. This CDR3 has 14 amino acids. Germline CDR1 and CDR2: LGHNT and FRNRAP. J gave up 5 bases and V 3 bases, and 3 bases lay outside the gene matches. The CDR3 reads CASGLLTGTGELFF. The CDR3 DNA reads TGTGCTAGTGGTTTACTGACAGGGACCGGGGAGCTGTTTTTT.

The chain combines TRBV9 with TRBJ2-7, with 8 bases lining up with TRBD1. This CDR3 is 14 amino acids long. The V and J ends lost 0 bases and 4 bases, in that order; junction bases with no gene match: 3. Germline CDR1 and CDR2: SGDLS and YYNGEE. The CDR3 coding sequence is TGTGCCAGCAGCGTAGGGACAGGGATATACGAGCAGTACTTC. As protein: CASSVGTGIYEQYF. Filled out from reference TRBV9 and TRBJ2-7, the complete variable domain reads DSGVTQTPKHLITATGQRVTLRCSPRSGDLSVYWYQQSLDQGLQFLIQYYNGEERAKGNILERFSAQQFPDLHSELNLSSLELGDSALYFCASSVGTGIYEQYFGPGTRLTVT.

This chain's CDR3 is CASSRDWSSGNTIYF. CDR3 nucleotide sequence: TGTGCCAGCAGTCGAGACTGGTCCTCTGGAAACACCATATATTTT. The rearrangement links TRBV2 to TRBJ1-3; D call uncertain. V dropped 5 bases and J dropped 0 bases, with 11 bases sitting between them. This CDR3 comprises 15 residues. Germline CDR1 is SNHLY and CDR2 is FYNNEI.

Here the CDR3 DNA reads TGCGCCAGCAGCCAAGATCGCCGGGGATTACAGCCCCAGCATTTT. Amino acids: CASSQDRRGLQPQHF. V is TRBV4-3 and J is TRBJ1-5; D remains unclear. Per the germline V gene, CDR1 is LGHNA and CDR2 is YSLEER. V lost 0 bases and J 7 bases, leaving 13 bases between the germline ends. CDR3 length equals 15 residues.

This clone was observed a few times. The gene calls are TRBV27 and TRBJ1-1; 8 nucleotides line up with TRBD1. CDR3 size: 15 residues. Germline CDR1 MNHEY, CDR2 SMNVEV (reference sequence). V lost 3 bases and J lost 0; bases outside the gene matches: 3. Here the CDR3 reads CASSLQTGVNTEAFF. CDR3 coding DNA: TGTGCCAGCAGTTTGCAGACAGGGGTGAACACTGAAGCTTTCTTT.

The V and J genes are TRBV5-5 and TRBJ1-2; 8 bases map to TRBD1. CDR1 SGHKS and CDR2 YYEKEE come from the germline V gene (reference sequence). V trimming: 4 bases; J trimming: 6 bases; junction bases outside the gene matches: 8. The CDR3 sequence is 14 residues long. The DNA for the CDR3 is TGTGCCAGCAGCGGAAGGACAGGGAAAGATGGCTACACCTTC. Translating gives CASSGRTGKDGYTF.

The chain couples TRBV6-2 or TRBV6-3 to TRBJ1-1; a possible D gene is TRBD1 (6 bases). The CDR3 has 16 amino acids. V was clipped by 5 bases and J by 7 bases, with 23 bases between them. Germline-derived CDR1 and CDR2 are MNHEY and SVGEGT. The CDR3 DNA follows: TGTGCCAGCAGTAAGGCGACAGGTCTCTCGACGAATGAAGCTTTCTTT. It yields the protein CASSKATGLSTNEAFF.

This sequence joins TRBV28 and TRBJ2-7; 8 bases match TRBD1. CDR3 length: 14 amino acids. V shed 4 bases and J 7 bases; nucleotides not matched to a gene: 9. Germline lookup yields CDR1 MDHEN and CDR2 SYDVKM. The CDR3 sequence is CASSSGQVPYEQYF. The CDR3 DNA follows: TGTGCCAGCAGTTCGGGACAGGTCCCATATGAGCAGTACTTC.

This chain uses TRBV7-2 with TRBJ2-4, with D possibly matching TRBD2 (6 bases). Germline values: CDR1 SGHTA, CDR2 FQGNSA. V lost 2 bases and J lost 3, with 11 bases in between. There are 15 residues in the CDR3. CDR3 residues: CASSLSRGSKNIQYF. In nucleotides, the CDR3 is TGTGCCAGCAGCTTATCCCGGGGGAGCAAAAACATTCAGTACTTC.

V gene TRBV28 combines with J gene TRBJ1-4; D possibly corresponds to TRBD1 (6 bases). Germline CDR1 reads MDHEN; CDR2 reads SYDVKM. The CDR3 runs to 16 residues. V was cut by 3 bases and J by 7 bases, with 18 bases left in between. For the CDR3, the DNA is TGTGCCAGCAGTTTTGAGGGGGTTAGTGCTAGTGAAAAACTGTTTTTT. Protein product: CASSFEGVSASEKLFF.

The genes are TRBV5-4 and TRBJ2-7, with 9 bases that match TRBD1. The CDR3 spans 13 residues. Germline V gene data show CDR1 as SGHNT and CDR2 as YYREEE (reference sequence). J lost 7 bases, V lost 4 bases, and 6 bases had no gene match. The CDR3 nucleotides read TGTGCCAGCAGCCGGACAGGGGACAGGGAGCAGTACTTC. Translated: CASSRTGDREQYF.